The 8 T cell receptor beta chains below come from one sample, sequenced in a study of T cell responses to AZD1222 COVID-19 vaccine. Libraries were prepared by immunoSEQ multiplex PCR; TCRdb keeps only in-frame clonotypes and omits some of them. The sample includes 84,000 or so clones, 70% to 90% of them seen just once. Sequences were derived from peripheral blood, sampled on day 0 of AZD1222 vaccination. Every receptor here comes from an adult in good health.

This clone occurred once. The rearrangement joins TRBV7-9 to TRBJ1-1; TRBD1 might be the D (6 bases). The CDR3 has 15 residues. Looked up from germline, CDR1 is SEHNR and CDR2 is FQNEAQ (reference sequence). Trimming shortened V by 5 bases and J by 0 bases, and 13 bases separated the two germline ends. CDR3 residues: CASSPKAGVNTEAFF. CDR3 nucleotides: TGTGCCAGCAGCCCAAAGGCAGGGGTGAACACTGAAGCTTTCTTT.

The chain carries TRBV19 and TRBJ1-4; TRBD1 matches 9 bases. The CDR3 length is 13 residues. Germline V gene lookup returns CDR1 LNHDA and CDR2 SQIVND (reference sequence). Germline trimming cut 7 bases from V and 12 bases from J; bases unmatched to any gene: 9. CDR3 residues: CASNRGLREELFF. CDR3 DNA: TGTGCCAGTAACAGGGGGCTGCGGGAGGAACTGTTTTTT.

This clone has only one observation. The CDR3, as DNA: TGTGCCAGCAGCCCCGGGACAGGGGGTGGGTACGAGCAGTACTTC. It yields the protein CASSPGTGGGYEQYF. The V gene is TRBV5-6, the J gene TRBJ2-7; 11 nucleotides line up with TRBD1. This CDR3 has 15 residues. Germline CDR1 and CDR2: SGHDT and YYEEEE. V was clipped by 4 bases and J by 4 bases; unmatched bases: 7.

The chain uses TRBV27 and TRBJ2-3; tentatively, D is TRBD2 (6 bases). V lost 5 bases, J lost 2 bases, and 20 bases lay in between. This CDR3 is 17 amino acids long. Germline V gene data show CDR1 as MNHEY and CDR2 as SMNVEV (reference sequence). CDR3: CASSPLGVSGLTDTQYF. As DNA, the CDR3 is TGTGCCAGCAGTCCTCTGGGGGTTAGCGGCCTCACAGATACGCAGTATTTT.

CDR3 sequence reads: CASSEHGSYNEQFF. The CDR3 DNA reads as TGTGCCAGCAGTGAACACGGGAGTTACAATGAGCAGTTCTTC. The chain is built from TRBV6-4 and TRBJ2-1; D possibly corresponds to TRBD2 (6 bases). CDR1 is MRHNA, CDR2 SNTAGT, per germline. V gave up 3 bases and J gave up 4 bases, with 10 bases separating them. The CDR3 contains 14 residues.

The genes are TRBV9 and TRBJ1-2, with TRBD1 as a possible D gene (5 bases). CDR1 is SGDLS and CDR2 is YYNGEE in the germline V gene. This CDR3 has 15 amino acids. Trimming took off 3 bases at V and 4 bases at J, with 16 bases between the two ends. CDR3 in amino acids: CASSAESQGSYGYTF. Here the CDR3 DNA reads TGTGCCAGCAGCGCAGAGAGTCAGGGAAGCTATGGCTACACCTTC.

In its sample, this clone was seen once. CDR3 bases: TGTGCCAGCAGCAGGCTGGTAAGCAATCAGCCCCAGCATTTT. Translated: CASSRLVSNQPQHF. The J gene is TRBJ1-5, the V gene TRBV2, with D unclear. CDR1 is SNHLY and CDR2 is FYNNEI in the germline V gene. The CDR3 runs to 14 residues. Deletions cut 6 bases from V and 1 base from J, with 10 bases between.

The V and J genes are TRBV7-8 and TRBJ1-4; D is perhaps TRBD1 (6 bases). CDR1 and CDR2 from the germline V gene are SGHVS and FQNEAQ. The CDR3 is made up of 15 amino acids. V was shortened by 5 bases and J by 8 bases, with 18 bases between the two germline ends. The CDR3 is CASSPPDSGGEKLFF. CDR3 coding DNA: TGTGCCAGCAGCCCCCCGGACAGCGGGGGCGAAAAACTGTTTTTT.